The clone carrying this T cell receptor beta chain was detected only once. Its matching antigen is unknown. The CDR3 loop spans 14 amino acids. From germline, CDR1 is SNHLY and CDR2 FYNNEI. The ends were cut back, 7 bases at V and 4 bases at J, with 14 bases in the middle. PCR employed 60 Vbeta and 13 Jbeta primers. Assay: immunoSEQ multiplex PCR; the TCRdb copy retains only in-frame clones and omits some. Of hundreds of thousands of clones in the sample, about 74% were seen once. The data are from a study of cytomegalovirus exposure and HLA in healthy donors. Study results and limitations: Accurate prediction of HLA-A and HLA-B alleles (for most subjects) was reportedly achieved from TCR beta sequences.

The chain recombines TRBV2 with TRBJ1-3; tentatively, D is TRBD1 (5 bases). This TCR was sampled from a woman aged 25 to 45 in good health and CMV-seronegative. The sequenced material came from PBMCs. CDR3 bases: TGTGCCAGCACCTTCCCTGGGGCAGGAAACACCATATATTTT. Encoded protein: CASTFPGAGNTIYF.